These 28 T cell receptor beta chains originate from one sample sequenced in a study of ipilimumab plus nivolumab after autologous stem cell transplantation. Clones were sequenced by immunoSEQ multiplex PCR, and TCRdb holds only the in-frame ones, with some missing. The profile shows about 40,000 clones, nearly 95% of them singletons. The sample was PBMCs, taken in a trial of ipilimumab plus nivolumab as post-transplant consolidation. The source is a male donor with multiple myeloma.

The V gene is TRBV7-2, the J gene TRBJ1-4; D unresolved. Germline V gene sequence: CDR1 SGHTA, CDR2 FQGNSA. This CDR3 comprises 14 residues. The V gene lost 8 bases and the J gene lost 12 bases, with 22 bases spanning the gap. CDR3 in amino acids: CASSRPGPPRELFF. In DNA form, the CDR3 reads TGTGCCAGCTCTCGGCCGGGCCCTCCTCGGGAACTGTTTTTT. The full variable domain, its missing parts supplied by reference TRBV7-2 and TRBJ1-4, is GAGVSQSPSNKVTEKGKDVELRCDPISGHTALYWYRQSLGQGLEFLIYFQGNSAPDKSGLPSDRFSAERTGGSVSTLTIQRTQQEDSAVYLCASSRPGPPRELFFGSGTQLSVL.

The CDR3 here is CASVSSLTDTQYF. The CDR3 DNA reads as TGTGCCAGCGTCTCCTCCCTCACAGATACGCAGTATTTT. The chain carries TRBV28 and TRBJ2-3; unclear D gene. The CDR3 covers 13 residues. Trimming removed 8 bases from V and 2 bases from J, with 11 bases in between. Looked up from germline, CDR1 is MDHEN and CDR2 is SYDVKM.

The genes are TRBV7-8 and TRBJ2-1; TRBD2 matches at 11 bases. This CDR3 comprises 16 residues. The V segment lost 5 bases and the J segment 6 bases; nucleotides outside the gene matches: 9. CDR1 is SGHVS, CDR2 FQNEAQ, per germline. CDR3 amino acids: CASSELAGGPVNEQFF. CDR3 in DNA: TGTGCCAGCAGCGAGTTAGCGGGAGGGCCTGTCAATGAGCAGTTCTTC.

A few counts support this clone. The CDR3 reads CASSVDRDYYGYTF. The CDR3 bases are TGTGCCAGCAGCGTAGACAGAGACTACTATGGCTACACCTTC. This chain links TRBV9 with TRBJ1-2; D gene uncertain. Trimming shortened V by 0 bases and J by 3 bases, and 9 bases separated the two germline ends. Per germline, CDR1 SGDLS and CDR2 YYNGEE. This CDR3 is 14 amino acids long.

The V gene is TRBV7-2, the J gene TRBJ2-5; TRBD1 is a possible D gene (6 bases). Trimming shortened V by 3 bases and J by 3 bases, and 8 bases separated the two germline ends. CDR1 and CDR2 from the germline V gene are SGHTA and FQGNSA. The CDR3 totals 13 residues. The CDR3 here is CASSFAGEETQYF. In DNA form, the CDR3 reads TGTGCCAGCAGCTTTGCAGGGGAAGAGACCCAGTACTTC. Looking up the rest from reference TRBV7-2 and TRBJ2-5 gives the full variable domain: GAGVSQSPSNKVTEKGKDVELRCDPISGHTALYWYRQSLGQGLEFLIYFQGNSAPDKSGLPSDRFSAERTGGSVSTLTIQRTQQEDSAVYLCASSFAGEETQYFGPGTRLLVL.

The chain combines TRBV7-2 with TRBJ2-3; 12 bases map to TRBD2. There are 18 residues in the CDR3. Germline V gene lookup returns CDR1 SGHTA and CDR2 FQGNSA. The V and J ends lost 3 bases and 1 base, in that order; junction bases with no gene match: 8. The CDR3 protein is CASSFRTSGGRGTDTQYF. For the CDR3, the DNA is TGTGCCAGCAGCTTTCGTACTAGCGGGGGGAGAGGCACAGATACGCAGTATTTT.

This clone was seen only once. The CDR3 here is CAIHGPYNEQFF. CDR3 sequence (DNA): TGTGCCATCCACGGACCGTACAATGAGCAGTTCTTC. The chain employs TRBV28 and TRBJ2-1, with unresolved D. The germline V and J ends were trimmed by 10 bases and 4 bases, with 11 bases remaining between them. CDR1 MDHEN and CDR2 SYDVKM come from the germline V gene. The CDR3 runs 12 residues.

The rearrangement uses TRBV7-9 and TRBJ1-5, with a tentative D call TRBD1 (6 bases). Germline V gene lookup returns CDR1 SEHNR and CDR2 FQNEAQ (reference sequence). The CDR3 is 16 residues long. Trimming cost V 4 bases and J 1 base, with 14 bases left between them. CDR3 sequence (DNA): TGTGCCAGCAGCTCGGCTAGGGGGGGAAGCAATCAGCCCCAGCATTTT. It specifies CASSSARGGSNQPQHF.

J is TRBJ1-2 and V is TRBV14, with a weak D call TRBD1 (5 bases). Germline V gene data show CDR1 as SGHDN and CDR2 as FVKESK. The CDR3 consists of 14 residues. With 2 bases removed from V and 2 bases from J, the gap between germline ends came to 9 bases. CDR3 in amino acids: CASSQNRGNYGYTF. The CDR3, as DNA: TGTGCCAGCAGCCAAAATCGGGGCAACTATGGCTACACCTTC.

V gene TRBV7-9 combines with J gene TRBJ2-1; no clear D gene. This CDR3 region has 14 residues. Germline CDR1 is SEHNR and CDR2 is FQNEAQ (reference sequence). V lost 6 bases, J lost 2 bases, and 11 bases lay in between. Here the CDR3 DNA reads TGTGCCAGCAGTTTCGACGCCCCCTACAATGAGCAGTTCTTC. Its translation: CASSFDAPYNEQFF.

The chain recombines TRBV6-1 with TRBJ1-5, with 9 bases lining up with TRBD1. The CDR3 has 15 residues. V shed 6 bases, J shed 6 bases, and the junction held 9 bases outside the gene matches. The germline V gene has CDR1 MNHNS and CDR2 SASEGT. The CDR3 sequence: CASSDGTGRIQPQHF. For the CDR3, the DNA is TGTGCCAGCAGCGACGGGACAGGGAGGATTCAGCCCCAGCATTTT.

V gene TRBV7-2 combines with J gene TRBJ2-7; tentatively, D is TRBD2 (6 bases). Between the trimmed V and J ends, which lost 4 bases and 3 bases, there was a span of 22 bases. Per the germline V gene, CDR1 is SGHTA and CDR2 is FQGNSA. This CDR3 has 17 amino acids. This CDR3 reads CASSSPSRRDGNYEQYF. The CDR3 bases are TGTGCCAGCAGCTCACCTAGCAGGCGGGACGGCAACTACGAGCAGTACTTC.

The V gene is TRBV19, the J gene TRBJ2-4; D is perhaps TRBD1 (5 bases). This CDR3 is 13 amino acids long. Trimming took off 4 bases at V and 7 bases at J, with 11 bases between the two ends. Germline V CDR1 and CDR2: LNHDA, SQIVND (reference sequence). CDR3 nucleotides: TGTGCCAGTAGTAAGGGGATCAATAACATTCAGTACTTC. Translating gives CASSKGINNIQYF.

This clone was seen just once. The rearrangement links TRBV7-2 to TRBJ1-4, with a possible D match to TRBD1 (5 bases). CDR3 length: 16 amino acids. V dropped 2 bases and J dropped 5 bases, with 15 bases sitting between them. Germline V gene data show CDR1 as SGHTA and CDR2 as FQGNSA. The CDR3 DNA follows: TGTGCCAGCAGCTTACAGCCGCAGGGCGTAAATGAAAAACTGTTTTTT. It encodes CASSLQPQGVNEKLFF. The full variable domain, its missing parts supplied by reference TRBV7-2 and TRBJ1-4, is GAGVSQSPSNKVTEKGKDVELRCDPISGHTALYWYRQSLGQGLEFLIYFQGNSAPDKSGLPSDRFSAERTGGSVSTLTIQRTQQEDSAVYLCASSLQPQGVNEKLFFGSGTQLSVL.

CDR3 residues: CASSLGTGNTGELFF. In nucleotides, the CDR3 is TGTGCCAGCAGCTTAGGGACAGGGAACACCGGGGAGCTGTTTTTT. V usage is TRBV7-9 and J usage is TRBJ2-2, with TRBD1 identical over 7 bases. This CDR3 has 15 residues. J gave up 1 base and V 1 base, and 0 bases lay outside the gene matches. Looked up from germline, CDR1 is SEHNR and CDR2 is FQNEAQ (reference sequence).

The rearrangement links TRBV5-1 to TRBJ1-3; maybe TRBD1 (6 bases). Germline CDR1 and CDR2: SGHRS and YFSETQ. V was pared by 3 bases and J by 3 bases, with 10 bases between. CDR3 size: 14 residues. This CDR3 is CASSSGQLGNTIYF. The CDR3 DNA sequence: TGCGCCAGCAGCTCGGGACAACTTGGAAACACCATATATTTT.

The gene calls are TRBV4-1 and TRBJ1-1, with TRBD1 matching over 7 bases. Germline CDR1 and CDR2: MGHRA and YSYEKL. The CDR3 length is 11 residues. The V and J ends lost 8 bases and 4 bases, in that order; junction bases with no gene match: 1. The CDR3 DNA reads TGCGCCAGCTCAGGGGGCACTGAAGCTTTCTTT. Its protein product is CASSGGTEAFF.

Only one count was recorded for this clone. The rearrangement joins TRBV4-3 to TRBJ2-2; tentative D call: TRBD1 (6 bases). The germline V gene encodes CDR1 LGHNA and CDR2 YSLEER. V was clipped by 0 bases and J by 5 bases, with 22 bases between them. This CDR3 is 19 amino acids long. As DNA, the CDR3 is TGCGCCAGCAGCCAAGATTTGGGCCCTGGGGGCCTAGGGACCGGGGAGCTGTTTTTT. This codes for CASSQDLGPGGLGTGELFF.

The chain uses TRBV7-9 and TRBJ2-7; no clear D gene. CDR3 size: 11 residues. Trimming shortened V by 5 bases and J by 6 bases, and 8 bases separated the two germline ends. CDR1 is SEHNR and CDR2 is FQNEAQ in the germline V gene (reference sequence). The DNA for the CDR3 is TGTGCCAGCAGCCCTAGAGGCGAGCAGTACTTC. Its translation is CASSPRGEQYF.

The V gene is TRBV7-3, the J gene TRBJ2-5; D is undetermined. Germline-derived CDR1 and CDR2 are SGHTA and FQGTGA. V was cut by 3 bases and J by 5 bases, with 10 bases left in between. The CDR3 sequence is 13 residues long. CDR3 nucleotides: TGTGCCAGCAGCTTGGGAATCGGGGAGACCCAGTACTTC. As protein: CASSLGIGETQYF.

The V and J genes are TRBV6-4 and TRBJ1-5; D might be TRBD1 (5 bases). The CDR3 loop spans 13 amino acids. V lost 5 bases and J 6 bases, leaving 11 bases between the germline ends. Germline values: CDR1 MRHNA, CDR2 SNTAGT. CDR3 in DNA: TGTGCCAGCAGTACCGACAGCTCTCAGCCCCAGCATTTT. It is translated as CASSTDSSQPQHF.

CDR3 region: CASSLGGRGTEAFF. The CDR3 nucleotides read TGTGCCAGCAGCTTAGGGGGCCGGGGCACTGAAGCTTTCTTT. This sequence joins TRBV7-9 and TRBJ1-1, with TRBD1 as a possible D gene (5 bases). With 1 base removed from V and 4 bases from J, the gap between germline ends came to 10 bases. CDR1 and CDR2 from the germline V gene are SEHNR and FQNEAQ (reference sequence). This CDR3 spans 14 amino acids. The entire variable domain, with the rest obtained from reference TRBV7-9 and TRBJ1-1, is as follows: DTGVSQNPRHKITKRGQNVTFRCDPISEHNRLYWYRQTLGQGPEFLTYFQNEAQLEKSRLLSDRFSAERPKGSFSTLEIQRTEQGDSAMYLCASSLGGRGTEAFFGQGTRLTVV.

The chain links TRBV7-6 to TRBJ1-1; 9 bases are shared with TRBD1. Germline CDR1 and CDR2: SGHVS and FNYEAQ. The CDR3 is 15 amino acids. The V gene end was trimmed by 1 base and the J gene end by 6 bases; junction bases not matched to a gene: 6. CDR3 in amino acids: CASSLGQGGYSEAFF. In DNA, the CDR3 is TGTGCCAGCAGCTTAGGACAGGGGGGTTACTCTGAAGCTTTCTTT. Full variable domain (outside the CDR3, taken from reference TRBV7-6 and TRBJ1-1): GAGVSQSPRYKVTKRGQDVALRCDPISGHVSLYWYRQALGQGPEFLTYFNYEAQQDKSGLPNDRFSAERPEGSISTLTIQRTEQRDSAMYRCASSLGQGGYSEAFFGQGTRLTVV.

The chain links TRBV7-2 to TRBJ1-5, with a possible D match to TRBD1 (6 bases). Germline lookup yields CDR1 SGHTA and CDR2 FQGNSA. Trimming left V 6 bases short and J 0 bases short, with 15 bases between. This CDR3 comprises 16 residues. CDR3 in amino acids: CASSQGTGYSNQPQHF. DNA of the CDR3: TGTGCCAGCAGTCAGGGGACGGGTTATAGCAATCAGCCCCAGCATTTT.

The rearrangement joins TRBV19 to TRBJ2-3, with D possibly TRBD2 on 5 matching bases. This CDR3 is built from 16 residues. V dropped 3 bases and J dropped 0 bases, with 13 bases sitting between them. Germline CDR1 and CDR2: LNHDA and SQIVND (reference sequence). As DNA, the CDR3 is TGTGCCAGTAGTATGGACCCGGGAAGGAGCACAGATACGCAGTATTTT. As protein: CASSMDPGRSTDTQYF. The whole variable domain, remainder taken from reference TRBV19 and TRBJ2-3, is DGGITQSPKYLFRKEGQNVTLSCEQNLNHDAMYWYRQDPGQGLRLIYYSQIVNDFQKGDIAEGYSVSREKKESFPLTVTSAQKNPTAFYLCASSMDPGRSTDTQYFGPGTRLTVL.

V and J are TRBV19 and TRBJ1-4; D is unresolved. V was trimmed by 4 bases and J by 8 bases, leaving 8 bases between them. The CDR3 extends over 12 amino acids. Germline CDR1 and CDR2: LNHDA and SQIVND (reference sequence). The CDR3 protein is CASSTEEEKLFF. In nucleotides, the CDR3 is TGTGCCAGTAGTACCGAGGAGGAAAAACTGTTTTTT.

The CDR3 region is CASSIRAGNQPQHF. CDR3 nucleotide sequence: TGTGCCAGCAGTATACGGGCGGGCAATCAGCCCCAGCATTTT. This chain joins TRBV6-5 and TRBJ1-5; D uncertain. Trimming shortened V by 5 bases and J by 2 bases, and 10 bases separated the two germline ends. The CDR3 extends over 14 amino acids. Germline CDR1 MNHEY, CDR2 SVGAGI.

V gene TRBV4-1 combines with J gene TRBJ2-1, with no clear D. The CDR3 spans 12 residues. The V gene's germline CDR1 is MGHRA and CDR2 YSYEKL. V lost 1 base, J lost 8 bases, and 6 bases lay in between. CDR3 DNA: TGCGCCAGCAGCCAAGCCGGTCATGAGCAGTTCTTC. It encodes CASSQAGHEQFF.